Listed below are T cell receptor beta chains from one sample, sequenced in a study of Graves' ophthalmopathy and Graves' hyperthyroidism. TCRdb re-derived calls from the multiplex PCR reads in MiXCR, one entry per CDR3 protein. The table has about 590,000 distinct CDR3 sequences, less than 40% seen once. Sequencing used peripheral blood or thyroid tissue (not recorded which). The receptors come from an adult man with Graves' hyperthyroidism. CDR3s include the opening cysteine and the closing phenylalanine or tryptophan. D genes are given only for firm matches. Clone size, where shown, is once, few, many, or a class for clones that have expanded.

V gene: TRBV12-3/TRBV12-4; J gene: TRBJ2-7; D gene: NA; clone size: many; CDR3 protein: CASSPSGILYLYEQYF; CDR3 DNA: TGTGCCAGCAGTCCGTCGGGGATACTCTATCTCTACGAGCAGTACTTC
V gene: TRBV12-3/TRBV12-4; J gene: TRBJ1-2; D gene: NA; clone size: many; CDR3 protein: CASSLDQGLHGYTF; CDR3 DNA: TGTGCCAGCAGTTTGGATCAGGGACTCCATGGCTACACCTTC
V gene: TRBV18; J gene: TRBJ2-5; D gene: NA; clone size: few; CDR3 protein: CASVKETQYF; CDR3 DNA: TGTGCCAGCGTTAAGGAGACCCAGTACTTC
V gene: TRBV2; J gene: TRBJ1-2; D gene: NA; clone size: NA; CDR3 protein: CAPGRAYGYTF; CDR3 DNA: TGTGCTCCGGGACGGGCCTATGGCTACACCTTC
V gene: TRBV12-3/TRBV12-4; J gene: TRBJ2-2; D gene: TRBD1; clone size: few; CDR3 protein: CASSRQQGATGELFF; CDR3 DNA: TGTGCCAGCAGCCGACAACAGGGGGCAACCGGGGAGCTGTTTTTT
V gene: TRBV28; J gene: TRBJ2-7; D gene: NA; clone size: many; CDR3 protein: CASSPPPSREQYF; CDR3 DNA: TGTGCCAGCAGTCCGCCCCCATCGAGGGAGCAGTACTTC
V gene: TRBV7-9; J gene: TRBJ2-2; D gene: NA; clone size: NA; CDR3 protein: CASSRQGGSGELFF; CDR3 DNA: TGTGCCAGCAGCCGACAGGGAGGATCCGGGGAGCTGTTTTTT
V gene: TRBV11-2; J gene: TRBJ1-6; D gene: NA; clone size: many; CDR3 protein: CASRFQGLRSPLHF; CDR3 DNA: TGTGCCAGCAGATTTCAGGGTTTGAGGTCACCCCTCCACTTT
V gene: TRBV4-2; J gene: TRBJ2-2; D gene: TRBD2; clone size: many; CDR3 protein: CASGGLAGVPTGELFF; CDR3 DNA: TGTGCCAGCGGGGGACTAGCGGGAGTTCCCACCGGGGAGCTGTTTTTT
V gene: TRBV29-1; J gene: TRBJ2-5; D gene: NA; clone size: many; CDR3 protein: CSVAWGQETQYF; CDR3 DNA: TGCAGCGTTGCCTGGGGGCAAGAGACCCAGTACTTC
V gene: TRBV7-2; J gene: TRBJ2-1; D gene: TRBD2; clone size: NA; CDR3 protein: CASSLDVAGGPYNEQFF; CDR3 DNA: TGTGCCAGCAGCTTGGACGTAGCGGGAGGGCCCTACAATGAGCAGTTCTTC
V gene: TRBV7-2; J gene: TRBJ1-2; D gene: NA; clone size: NA; CDR3 protein: CASSSTGGEGYTF; CDR3 DNA: TGTGCCAGCAGCTCCACCGGGGGGGAGGGCTACACCTTC
V gene: TRBV29-1; J gene: TRBJ1-2; D gene: NA; clone size: NA; CDR3 protein: CGIETGGYTF; CDR3 DNA: TGCGGCATTGAGACTGGGGGCTACACCTTC
V gene: TRBV10-3; J gene: TRBJ1-5; D gene: NA; clone size: few; CDR3 protein: CASSEYLRASNQPQHF; CDR3 DNA: TGTGCCAGCAGTGAATATCTGAGGGCCAGCAATCAGCCCCAGCATTTT
V gene: TRBV12-3/TRBV12-4; J gene: TRBJ1-5; D gene: TRBD1; clone size: many; CDR3 protein: CASSFDRGLNQPQHF; CDR3 DNA: TGTGCCAGCAGTTTCGATAGGGGGCTCAATCAGCCCCAGCATTTT
V gene: TRBV7-3; J gene: TRBJ2-2; D gene: TRBD1; clone size: NA; CDR3 protein: CASSVDRVIGGLFF; CDR3 DNA: TGTGCCAGCAGCGTGGACAGGGTAATCGGGGGGCTGTTTTTT
V gene: TRBV20-1; J gene: TRBJ1-2; D gene: TRBD1; clone size: few; CDR3 protein: CSAKPTGTSYGYTF; CDR3 DNA: TGCAGTGCAAAACCGACAGGGACTTCCTATGGCTACACCTTC
V gene: TRBV29-1; J gene: TRBJ1-1; D gene: TRBD1; clone size: once; CDR3 protein: CSVMGGTGEAFF; CDR3 DNA: TGCAGCGTTATGGGCGGGACAGGAGAAGCTTTCTTT
V gene: TRBV2; J gene: TRBJ1-6; D gene: NA; clone size: NA; CDR3 protein: CASAIRDTYNSPLHF; CDR3 DNA: TGTGCCAGCGCCATCCGGGACACCTATAATTCACCCCTCCACTTT
V gene: TRBV29-1; J gene: TRBJ2-5; D gene: TRBD1; clone size: NA; CDR3 protein: CSVGRTGTAGTQYF; CDR3 DNA: TGCAGCGTTGGACGGACAGGGACGGCTGGGACCCAGTACTTC
V gene: TRBV4-1; J gene: TRBJ2-2; D gene: NA; clone size: NA; CDR3 protein: CASSLRTWGAGELFF; CDR3 DNA: TGCGCCAGCAGCCTGAGGACGTGGGGGGCCGGGGAGCTGTTTTTT
V gene: TRBV20-1; J gene: TRBJ2-5; D gene: NA; clone size: many; CDR3 protein: CSARDGLVETQYF; CDR3 DNA: TGCAGTGCTAGAGATGGGTTAGTCGAGACCCAGTACTTC
V gene: TRBV4-2; J gene: TRBJ1-2; D gene: TRBD1; clone size: NA; CDR3 protein: CASSQGLRGQGFGYGYTF; CDR3 DNA: TGTGCCAGCAGCCAAGGGTTAAGGGGACAGGGGTTCGGCTATGGCTACACCTTC
V gene: TRBV7-9; J gene: TRBJ2-7; D gene: NA; clone size: NA; CDR3 protein: CASSSRRFGEEQYF; CDR3 DNA: TGTGCCAGCAGTTCTCGGCGATTCGGGGAAGAGCAGTACTTC
V gene: TRBV5-4; J gene: TRBJ2-3; D gene: TRBD2; clone size: few; CDR3 protein: CASSRLAGGGGPDTQYF; CDR3 DNA: TGTGCCAGCAGCCGACTAGCGGGAGGAGGGGGGCCAGATACGCAGTATTTT
V gene: TRBV13; J gene: TRBJ2-7; D gene: TRBD1; clone size: few; CDR3 protein: CASSLETGGLDEQYF; CDR3 DNA: TGTGCCAGCAGCTTAGAAACAGGGGGGTTGGACGAGCAGTACTTC
V gene: TRBV19; J gene: TRBJ1-1; D gene: TRBD1; clone size: NA; CDR3 protein: CASSIWATGPAEAFF; CDR3 DNA: TGTGCCAGTAGTATATGGGCGACAGGGCCCGCTGAAGCTTTCTTT
V gene: TRBV29-1; J gene: TRBJ1-1; D gene: NA; clone size: many; CDR3 protein: CSVGRTNTEAFF; CDR3 DNA: TGCAGCGTCGGACGGACCAACACTGAAGCTTTCTTT
V gene: TRBV19; J gene: TRBJ2-5; D gene: TRBD1; clone size: NA; CDR3 protein: CASSIGTGGRQETQYF; CDR3 DNA: TGTGCCAGTAGTATTGGAACAGGGGGTCGTCAAGAGACCCAGTACTTC
V gene: TRBV5-1; J gene: TRBJ2-1; D gene: NA; clone size: NA; CDR3 protein: CASSLMTDEQFF; CDR3 DNA: TGCGCCAGCAGCCTTATGACAGACGAGCAGTTCTTC
V gene: TRBV2; J gene: TRBJ2-7; D gene: NA; clone size: many; CDR3 protein: CASHDGGPLGYEQYF; CDR3 DNA: TGTGCCAGCCACGACGGGGGGCCGCTCGGCTACGAGCAGTACTTC
V gene: TRBV29-1; J gene: TRBJ2-7; D gene: TRBD1; clone size: many; CDR3 protein: CSVEVYRGYTYEQYF; CDR3 DNA: TGCAGCGTTGAAGTCTACAGGGGGTACACCTACGAGCAGTACTTC
V gene: TRBV5-8; J gene: TRBJ2-5; D gene: NA; clone size: few; CDR3 protein: CASRPAFQETQYF; CDR3 DNA: TGTGCCAGTCGCCCGGCTTTCCAAGAGACCCAGTACTTC
V gene: TRBV2; J gene: TRBJ2-5; D gene: TRBD1; clone size: NA; CDR3 protein: CASSTPGQGALSGYF; CDR3 DNA: TGTGCCAGCAGCACTCCGGGACAGGGGGCGCTGTCTGGGTACTTC
V gene: TRBV19; J gene: TRBJ2-7; D gene: NA; clone size: many; CDR3 protein: CASSIKIWDTTYEQYF; CDR3 DNA: TGTGCCAGTAGTATAAAGATATGGGACACCACCTACGAGCAGTACTTC
V gene: TRBV5-1; J gene: TRBJ1-2; D gene: NA; clone size: few; CDR3 protein: CASSKGTVYGYTF; CDR3 DNA: TGCGCCAGCAGCAAAGGGACTGTGTATGGCTACACCTTC
V gene: TRBV29-1; J gene: TRBJ2-7; D gene: TRBD1; clone size: NA; CDR3 protein: CSAEQGAYEQYF; CDR3 DNA: TGCAGCGCCGAACAGGGGGCCTACGAGCAGTACTTC
V gene: TRBV7-8; J gene: TRBJ2-2; D gene: NA; clone size: NA; CDR3 protein: CASSASRLAGELFF; CDR3 DNA: TGTGCCAGCAGCGCGTCCAGGCTTGCCGGGGAGCTGTTTTTT
V gene: TRBV5-1; J gene: TRBJ1-4; D gene: NA; clone size: NA; CDR3 protein: CASSPDGATNEKLFF; CDR3 DNA: TGTGCCAGCTCACCAGACGGGGCAACTAATGAAAAACTGTTTTTT
V gene: TRBV29-1; J gene: TRBJ2-1; D gene: NA; clone size: NA; CDR3 protein: CSVEDRVERSYNEQFF; CDR3 DNA: TGCAGCGTTGAAGATCGAGTGGAACGCTCCTACAATGAGCAGTTCTTC
V gene: TRBV12-3/TRBV12-4; J gene: TRBJ2-1; D gene: TRBD2; clone size: NA; CDR3 protein: CASSHTSGGSHEQFF; CDR3 DNA: TGTGCCAGCAGTCATACTAGCGGGGGGTCCCATGAGCAGTTCTTC
V gene: TRBV29-1; J gene: TRBJ1-1; D gene: NA; clone size: many; CDR3 protein: CSGGGGENTEAFF; CDR3 DNA: TGCAGTGGAGGCGGGGGTGAGAACACTGAAGCTTTCTTT
V gene: TRBV5-1; J gene: TRBJ1-5; D gene: TRBD1; clone size: NA; CDR3 protein: CASIVEGPTQGYSNQPQHF; CDR3 DNA: TGCGCCAGCATTGTGGAGGGTCCCACACAGGGGTATAGCAATCAGCCCCAGCATTTT
V gene: TRBV5-1; J gene: TRBJ1-2; D gene: TRBD1; clone size: few; CDR3 protein: CASSLGTGRNYGYTF; CDR3 DNA: TGCGCCAGCAGCTTGGGGACAGGGAGAAACTATGGCTACACCTTC
V gene: TRBV6-1; J gene: TRBJ2-7; D gene: NA; clone size: NA; CDR3 protein: CASQGGGKVSYEQYF; CDR3 DNA: TGTGCCAGCCAGGGGGGGGGGAAAGTCTCCTACGAGCAGTACTTC
V gene: TRBV10-3; J gene: TRBJ2-7; D gene: TRBD2; clone size: many; CDR3 protein: CAISDPLLAGGTYEQYF; CDR3 DNA: TGTGCCATCAGTGACCCCTTGCTAGCGGGAGGGACCTACGAGCAGTACTTC
V gene: TRBV4-1; J gene: TRBJ1-5; D gene: NA; clone size: NA; CDR3 protein: CASSQAGGYQPQHF; CDR3 DNA: TGCGCCAGCAGCCAAGCTGGAGGTTATCAGCCCCAGCATTTT
V gene: TRBV27; J gene: TRBJ1-1; D gene: NA; clone size: few; CDR3 protein: CASSPEGHENTEAFF; CDR3 DNA: TGTGCCAGCAGTCCCGAGGGACACGAGAACACTGAAGCTTTCTTT
V gene: TRBV5-1; J gene: TRBJ2-6; D gene: NA; clone size: many; CDR3 protein: CASSLYNRLSGANVLTF; CDR3 DNA: TGCGCCAGCAGCTTGTACAACAGGCTTTCTGGGGCCAACGTCCTGACTTTC